This is a list of T cell receptor beta chains from one sample in a study of shared clonotypes between healthy human individuals. Assay: immunoSEQ multiplex PCR; the TCRdb copy retains only in-frame clones and omits some. The sample yields around 320,000 clones, around nine tenths seen once. Sequencing was done on a sample of memory CD8+ T cells sorted from blood. These receptors were taken from a man aged 18 to 30 in good health. The CDR3 runs from the conserved cysteine through the conserved F or W. Each record gives: D gene, J gene, V gene, clone size, CDR3 DNA, CDR3 protein. A D gene is named only where the DNA matches it firmly. Part of the rows lack a size; the others show once, few, many or a class for expanded clones.

NA	TRBJ1-2	TRBV5-5	NA	TGTGCCAGCCCCGGGGGTGGCGCGATGCCCTATGGCTACACCTTC	CASPGGGAMPYGYTF
TRBD2	TRBJ2-7	TRBV6-8	many	TGTGCCAGCAGCCGGACTAGCGGGGGGCACGAGCAGTACTTC	CASSRTSGGHEQYF
TRBD1	TRBJ2-7	TRBV27	NA	TGTGCCAATCCGGACAGGGGGTTATCCTACGAGCAGTACTTC	CANPDRGLSYEQYF
TRBD1	TRBJ2-1	TRBV13	once	TGTGCCAGCAGCTTTCGGACAGGGTCCTACAATGAGCAGTTCTTC	CASSFRTGSYNEQFF
NA	TRBJ2-7	TRBV19	NA	TGTGCCAGTAGGGATTTTGCGGGTCCCACCTACGAGCAGTACTTC	CASRDFAGPTYEQYF
NA	TRBJ2-7	TRBV7-9	NA	TGTGCCAGCAGCCCCGGAGGCAGGGCGCGGTATCCCTACGAGCAGTACTTC	CASSPGGRARYPYEQYF
TRBD1	TRBJ2-7	TRBV27	NA	TGTGCCAGCAGTTTATCGAACAGGGGGCCTTACGAGCAGTACTTC	CASSLSNRGPYEQYF
NA	TRBJ2-3	TRBV27	NA	TGTGCCAGCAGTTTAAACCAGGGGGGGCGCACAGATACGCAGTATTTT	CASSLNQGGRTDTQYF
TRBD2	TRBJ2-7	TRBV18	NA	TGTGCCAGCTCACTCCTAGGACTAGCGGGCTCCTACGAGCAGTACTTC	CASSLLGLAGSYEQYF
TRBD2	TRBJ2-7	TRBV27	few	TGTGCCAGCAGTGGGGTTGGACTAGCGGACTACGAGCAGTACTTC	CASSGVGLADYEQYF
NA	TRBJ1-1	TRBV5-1	NA	TGCGCCAGCAGCTTGAGGGCGCTAACCAACACTGAAGCTTTCTTT	CASSLRALTNTEAFF
TRBD1	TRBJ2-7	TRBV18	NA	TGTGCCAGCTCACTAACGACAGGGGGCCGTATATTGCAGTACTTC	CASSLTTGGRILQYF
TRBD2	TRBJ2-7	TRBV27	NA	TGTGCCAGCTCGACGACGTCGGGAGGGGAGTACGAGCAGTACTTC	CASSTTSGGEYEQYF
TRBD2	TRBJ2-5	TRBV7-9	NA	TGTGCCAGCAGGGTGACTAGCGGTTCAGTAGAGACCCAGTACTTC	CASRVTSGSVETQYF
NA	TRBJ2-7	TRBV28	NA	TGTGCCAGCAGTTTAAGGGACTTTGGAAGTAACTACGAGCAGTACTTC	CASSLRDFGSNYEQYF
NA	TRBJ2-7	TRBV10-3	NA	TGTGCCATCAGCGAACAGGGAAAGGACTACGAGCAGTACTTC	CAISEQGKDYEQYF
NA	TRBJ2-7	TRBV13	NA	TGTGCCAGCAGCTACCCCCGGGGCGGGGTAAGGGAGCAGTACTTC	CASSYPRGGVREQYF
NA	TRBJ2-7	TRBV5-4	once	TGTGCCAGCAGCTCCATCTCGGACGAGCAGTACTTC	CASSSISDEQYF
NA	TRBJ2-7	TRBV14	NA	TGTGCCAGCAGACCGATCTCAGCAGACGAGCAGTACTTC	CASRPISADEQYF
NA	TRBJ2-3	TRBV5-8	NA	TGTGCCAGCAGCAACCTCGGGGAACCCTACTTCCACACAGATACGCAGTATTTT	CASSNLGEPYFHTDTQYF
NA	TRBJ2-5	TRBV5-6	NA	TGTGCCAGCAGCTTGGAAGTCCAGGCGCAGACCCAGTACTTC	CASSLEVQAQTQYF
NA	TRBJ2-2	TRBV9	NA	TGTGCCAGCAGGGGGCGAGGGTCCCGGGAGCTGTTTTTT	CASRGRGSRELFF
NA	TRBJ2-3	TRBV6-1	once	TGTGCCAGCAGTGAAGCATGGGGTGCTCTGGGCACAGATACGCAGTATTTT	CASSEAWGALGTDTQYF
TRBD2	TRBJ2-3	TRBV7-3	NA	TGTGCCAGCAGCTTAGCGGGGGGATTCGCAGATACGCAGTATTTT	CASSLAGGFADTQYF
TRBD2	TRBJ2-2	TRBV13	NA	TGTGCCAGCAGCGACCGACTAGCGGGGAACACCGGGGAGCTGTTTTTT	CASSDRLAGNTGELFF
NA	TRBJ1-6	TRBV7-9	NA	TGTGCCAGCAGCTTGGTGGGAAATTCACCCCTCCACTTT	CASSLVGNSPLHF
NA	TRBJ2-7	TRBV5-1	NA	TGCGCCAGCAGCCCTGGGACGCCCTACGAGCAGTACTTC	CASSPGTPYEQYF
NA	TRBJ2-3	TRBV27	NA	TGTGCCAGCGCAGGGCTGGGCACAGATACGCAGTATTTT	CASAGLGTDTQYF
TRBD1	TRBJ2-1	TRBV27	NA	TGTGCCAGCAGCTACGGGACAGGGGGCGATGAGCAGTTCTTC	CASSYGTGGDEQFF
NA	TRBJ2-7	TRBV4-3	NA	TGCGCCAGCAGTCCCTACAGCGGAAGCTACGAGCAGTACTTC	CASSPYSGSYEQYF
NA	TRBJ2-3	TRBV6-4	NA	TGTGCCAGCAGTGACTCGCCAAGCGAATCAGATACGCAGTATTTT	CASSDSPSESDTQYF
TRBD1	TRBJ1-2	TRBV29-1	NA	TGCAGCGTTTTGACAGGGGCGGGTAATGGCTACACCTTC	CSVLTGAGNGYTF
NA	TRBJ1-1	TRBV11-3	once	TGTGCCAGCAGCGAGGGCCCGAACACTGAAGCTTTCTTT	CASSEGPNTEAFF
NA	TRBJ2-7	TRBV7-9	NA	TGTGCCAGCAGCTATCAGGGTGGTCAGGAGCAGTACTTC	CASSYQGGQEQYF
TRBD1	TRBJ2-7	TRBV7-2	NA	TGTGCCAGCAGCTTACTAGGACAGGCCGACTACGAGCAGTACTTC	CASSLLGQADYEQYF
TRBD1	TRBJ2-5	TRBV11-2	NA	TGTGCCAGCACCCCCGGCGGTCAGGGGGTCCTCACCCAGTACTTC	CASTPGGQGVLTQYF
NA	TRBJ2-3	TRBV28	NA	TGTGCCAGCAGCCCACCAGACGGGACGGGTTTTTTCACAGATACGCAGTATTTT	CASSPPDGTGFFTDTQYF
NA	TRBJ1-1	TRBV6-5	NA	TGTGCCAGCAGTTACGAGCGGGGGCCGTGGAGCACTGAAGCTTTCTTT	CASSYERGPWSTEAFF
NA	TRBJ2-7	TRBV6-5	NA	TGTGCCAGCAGTTACGGGGGCCCGCCCTACGAGCAGTACTTC	CASSYGGPPYEQYF
NA	TRBJ1-3	TRBV6-6	NA	TGTGCCAGCAGTTACGGAGGGGCCGGGCGAAACACCATATATTTT	CASSYGGAGRNTIYF
NA	TRBJ2-7	TRBV11-2	NA	TGTGCCAGCAGCCTAGACCTGGGCAAGGCTATTGAGCAGTACTTC	CASSLDLGKAIEQYF
NA	TRBJ1-2	TRBV28	once	TGTGCCAGCGGGGACGACAGGTGGCTCAGGGGCTACACCTTC	CASGDDRWLRGYTF